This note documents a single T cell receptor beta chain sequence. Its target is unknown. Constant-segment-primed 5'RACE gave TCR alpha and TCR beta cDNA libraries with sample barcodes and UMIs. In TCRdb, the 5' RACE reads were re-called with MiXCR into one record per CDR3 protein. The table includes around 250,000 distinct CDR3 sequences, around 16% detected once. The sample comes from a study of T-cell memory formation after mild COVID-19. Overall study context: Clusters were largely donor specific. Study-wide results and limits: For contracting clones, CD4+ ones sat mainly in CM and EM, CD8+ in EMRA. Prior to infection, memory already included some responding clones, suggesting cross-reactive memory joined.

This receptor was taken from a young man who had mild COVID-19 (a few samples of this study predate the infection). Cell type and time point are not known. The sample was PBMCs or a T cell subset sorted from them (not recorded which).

The CDR3 sequence: CASSLVLGGTDTQYF. The CDR3 bases are TGCGCCAGCAGCTTGGTTTTGGGGGGGACAGATACGCAGTATTTT. The V call is TRBV5-1, the J call TRBJ2-3; 7 bases are shared with TRBD2. From germline, CDR1 is SGHRS and CDR2 YFSETQ. The length of the CDR3 is 15 residues. V was clipped by 0 bases and J by 3 bases; unmatched bases: 4.